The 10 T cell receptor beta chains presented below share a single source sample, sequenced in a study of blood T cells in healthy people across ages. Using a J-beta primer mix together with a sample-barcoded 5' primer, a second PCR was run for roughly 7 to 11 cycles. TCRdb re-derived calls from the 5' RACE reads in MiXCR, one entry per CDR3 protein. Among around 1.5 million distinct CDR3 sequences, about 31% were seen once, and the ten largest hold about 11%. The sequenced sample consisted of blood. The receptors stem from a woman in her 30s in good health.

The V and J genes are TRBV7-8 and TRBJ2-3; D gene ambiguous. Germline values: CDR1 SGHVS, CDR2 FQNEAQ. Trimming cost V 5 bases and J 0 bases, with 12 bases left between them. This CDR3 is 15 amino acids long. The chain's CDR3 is CASSIGSLSTDTQYF. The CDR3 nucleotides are TGTGCCAGCAGCATAGGAAGCCTTAGCACAGATACGCAGTATTTT.

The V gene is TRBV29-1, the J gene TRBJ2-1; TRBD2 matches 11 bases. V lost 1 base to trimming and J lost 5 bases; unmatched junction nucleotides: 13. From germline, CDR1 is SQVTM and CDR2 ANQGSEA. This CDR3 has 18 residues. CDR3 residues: CSVEVKLGETSGNNEQFF. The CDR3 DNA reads TGCAGCGTTGAAGTGAAGCTGGGAGAGACTAGCGGGAACAATGAGCAGTTCTTC.

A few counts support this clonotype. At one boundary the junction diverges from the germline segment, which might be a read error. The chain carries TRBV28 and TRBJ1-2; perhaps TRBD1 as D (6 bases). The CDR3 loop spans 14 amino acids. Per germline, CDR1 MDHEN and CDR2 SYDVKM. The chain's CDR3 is CAGSPDTGRDGYTF. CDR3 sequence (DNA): TGTGCCGGCAGTCCGGACACAGGGCGAGACGGCTACACCTTC.

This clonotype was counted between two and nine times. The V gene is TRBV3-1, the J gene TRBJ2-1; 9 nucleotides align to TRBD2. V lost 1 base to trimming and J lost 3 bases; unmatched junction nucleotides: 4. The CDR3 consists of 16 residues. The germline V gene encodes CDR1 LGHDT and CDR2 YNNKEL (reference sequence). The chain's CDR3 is CASSQAVAGVYNEQFF. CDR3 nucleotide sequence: TGTGCCAGCAGCCAAGCGGTAGCGGGGGTCTACAATGAGCAGTTCTTC.

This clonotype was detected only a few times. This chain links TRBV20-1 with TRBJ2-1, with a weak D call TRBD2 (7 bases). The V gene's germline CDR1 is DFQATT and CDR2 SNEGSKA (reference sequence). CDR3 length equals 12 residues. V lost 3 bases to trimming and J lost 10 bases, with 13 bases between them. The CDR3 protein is CSARGGAVEQFF. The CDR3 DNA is TGCAGTGCTAGGGGGGGGGCGGTGGAGCAGTTCTTC.

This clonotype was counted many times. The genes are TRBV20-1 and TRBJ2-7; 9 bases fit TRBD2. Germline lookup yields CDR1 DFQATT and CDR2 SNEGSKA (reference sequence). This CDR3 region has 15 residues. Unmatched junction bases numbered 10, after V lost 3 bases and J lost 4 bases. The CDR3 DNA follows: TGCAGTGCTAGTAACCCTAGCGGGATTAGGTACGAGCAGTACTTC. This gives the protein CSASNPSGIRYEQYF.

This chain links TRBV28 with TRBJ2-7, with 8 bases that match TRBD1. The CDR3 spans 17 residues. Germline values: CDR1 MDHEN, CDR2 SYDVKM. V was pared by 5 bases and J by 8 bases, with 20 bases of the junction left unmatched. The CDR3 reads CASSKIGIPGQVYKQYF. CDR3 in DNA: TGTGCCAGCAGTAAGATCGGTATTCCGGGACAGGTGTACAAGCAGTACTTC.

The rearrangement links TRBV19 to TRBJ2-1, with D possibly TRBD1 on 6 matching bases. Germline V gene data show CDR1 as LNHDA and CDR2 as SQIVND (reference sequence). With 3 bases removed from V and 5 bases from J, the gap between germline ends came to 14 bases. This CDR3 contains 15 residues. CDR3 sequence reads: CASSISTGSHNEQFF. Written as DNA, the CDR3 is TGTGCCAGTAGTATCTCTACAGGGTCCCACAATGAGCAGTTCTTC.

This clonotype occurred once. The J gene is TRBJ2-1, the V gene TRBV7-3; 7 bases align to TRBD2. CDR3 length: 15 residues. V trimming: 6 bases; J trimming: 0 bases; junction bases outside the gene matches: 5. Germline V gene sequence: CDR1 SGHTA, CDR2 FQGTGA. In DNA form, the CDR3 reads TGTGCCAGCAGGATGGGCGGGAGCTCCTACAATGAGCAGTTCTTC. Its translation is CASRMGGSSYNEQFF.

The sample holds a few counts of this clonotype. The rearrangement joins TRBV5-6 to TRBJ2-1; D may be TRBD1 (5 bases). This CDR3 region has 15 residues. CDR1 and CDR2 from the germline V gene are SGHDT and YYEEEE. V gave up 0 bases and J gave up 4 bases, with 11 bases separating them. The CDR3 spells CASSLGRVMYNEQFF. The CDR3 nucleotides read TGTGCCAGCAGCTTGGGCAGGGTGATGTACAATGAGCAGTTCTTC. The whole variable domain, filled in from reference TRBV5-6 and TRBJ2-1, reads DAGVTQSPTHLIKTRGQQVTLRCSPKSGHDTVSWYQQALGQGPQFIFQYYEEEERQRGNFPDRFSGHQFPNYSSELNVNALLLGDSALYLCASSLGRVMYNEQFFGPGTRLTVL.